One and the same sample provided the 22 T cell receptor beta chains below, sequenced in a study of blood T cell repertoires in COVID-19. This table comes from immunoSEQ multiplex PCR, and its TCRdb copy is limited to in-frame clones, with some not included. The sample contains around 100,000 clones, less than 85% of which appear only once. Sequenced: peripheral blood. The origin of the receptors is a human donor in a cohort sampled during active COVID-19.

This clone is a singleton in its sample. CDR3 coding DNA: TGTGTCAGAAGCTTAGACCGCAGGCTGGTGAATCAGCCCCAGCATTTT. This translates into CVRSLDRRLVNQPQHF. V is TRBV7-5 and J is TRBJ1-5; TRBD1, the table's D call, lacks a check against the DNA. TRBV7-5 is a pseudogene segment. This CDR3 is 16 amino acids long.

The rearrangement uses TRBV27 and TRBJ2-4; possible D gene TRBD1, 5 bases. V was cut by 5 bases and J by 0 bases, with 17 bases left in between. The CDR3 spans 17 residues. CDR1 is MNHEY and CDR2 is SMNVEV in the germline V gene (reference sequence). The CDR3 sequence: CASSPRTTNLAKNIQYF. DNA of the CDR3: TGTGCCAGCAGTCCCCGGACAACCAATTTAGCCAAAAACATTCAGTACTTC.

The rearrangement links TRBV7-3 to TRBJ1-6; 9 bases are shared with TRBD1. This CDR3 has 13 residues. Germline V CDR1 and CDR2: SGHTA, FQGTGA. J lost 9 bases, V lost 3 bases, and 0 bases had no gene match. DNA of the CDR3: TGTGCCAGCAGCTTGACAGGGGGTTCACCCCTCCACTTT. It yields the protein CASSLTGGSPLHF.

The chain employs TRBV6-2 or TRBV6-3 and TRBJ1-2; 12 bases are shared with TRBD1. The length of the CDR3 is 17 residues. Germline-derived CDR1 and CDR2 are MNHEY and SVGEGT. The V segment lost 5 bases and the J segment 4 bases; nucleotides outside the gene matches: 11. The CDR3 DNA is TGTGCCAGCAGTACACCTCTAGGGACAGGGGGCGTCTATGGCTACACCTTC. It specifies CASSTPLGTGGVYGYTF.

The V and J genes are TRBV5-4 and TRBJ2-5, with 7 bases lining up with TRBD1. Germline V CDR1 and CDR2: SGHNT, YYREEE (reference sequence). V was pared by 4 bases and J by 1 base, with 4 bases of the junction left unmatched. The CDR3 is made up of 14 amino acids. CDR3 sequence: CASSRQGSQETQYF. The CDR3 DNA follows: TGTGCCAGCAGCCGACAGGGATCCCAAGAGACCCAGTACTTC.

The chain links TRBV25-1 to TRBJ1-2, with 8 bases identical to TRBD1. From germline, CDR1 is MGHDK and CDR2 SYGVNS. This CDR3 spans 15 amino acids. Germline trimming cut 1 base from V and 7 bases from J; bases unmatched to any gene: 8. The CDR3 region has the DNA TGTGCCAGCAGTGAATCTCTCGGGACAGGCGGTGGCTACACCTTC. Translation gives CASSESLGTGGGYTF.

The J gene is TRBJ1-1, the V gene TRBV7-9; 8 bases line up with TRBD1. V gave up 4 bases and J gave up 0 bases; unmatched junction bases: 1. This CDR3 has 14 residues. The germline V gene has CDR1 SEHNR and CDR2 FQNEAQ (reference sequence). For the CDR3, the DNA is TGTGCCAGCAGCTCAGGGGGCGTGAACACTGAAGCTTTCTTT. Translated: CASSSGGVNTEAFF.

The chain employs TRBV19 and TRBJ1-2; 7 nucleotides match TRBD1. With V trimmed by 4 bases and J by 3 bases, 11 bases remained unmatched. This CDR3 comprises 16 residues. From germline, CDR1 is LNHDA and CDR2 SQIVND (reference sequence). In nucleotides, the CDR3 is TGTGCCAGTAGTACTAATAGGGGGCGAAGCTACTATGGCTACACCTTC. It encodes CASSTNRGRSYYGYTF.

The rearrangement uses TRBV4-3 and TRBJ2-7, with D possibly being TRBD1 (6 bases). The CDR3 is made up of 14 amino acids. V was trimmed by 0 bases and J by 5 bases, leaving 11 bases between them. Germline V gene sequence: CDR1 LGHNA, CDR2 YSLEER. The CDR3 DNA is TGCGCCAGCAGCCAAGATCCACAGGGCGACGAGCAGTACTTC. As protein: CASSQDPQGDEQYF.

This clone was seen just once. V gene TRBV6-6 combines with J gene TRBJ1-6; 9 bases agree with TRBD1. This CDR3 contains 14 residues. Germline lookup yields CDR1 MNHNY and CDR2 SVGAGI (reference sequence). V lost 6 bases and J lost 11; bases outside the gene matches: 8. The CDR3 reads CASSNDRGRTPLHF. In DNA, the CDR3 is TGTGCCAGCAGCAACGACAGGGGGAGGACACCCCTCCACTTT.

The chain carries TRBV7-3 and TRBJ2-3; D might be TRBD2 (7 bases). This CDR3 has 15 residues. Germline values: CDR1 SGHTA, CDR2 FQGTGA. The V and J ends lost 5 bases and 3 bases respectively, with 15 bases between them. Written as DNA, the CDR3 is TGTGCCAGCAGCCCCCGGGGGGCCGAGACAGATACGCAGTATTTT. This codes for CASSPRGAETDTQYF.

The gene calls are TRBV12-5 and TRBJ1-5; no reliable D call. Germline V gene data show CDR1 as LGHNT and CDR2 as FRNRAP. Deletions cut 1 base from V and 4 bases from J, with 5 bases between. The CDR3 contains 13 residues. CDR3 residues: CASGLGPNQPQHF. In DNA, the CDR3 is TGTGCTAGTGGTTTGGGTCCAAATCAGCCCCAGCATTTT. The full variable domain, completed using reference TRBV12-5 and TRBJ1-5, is DARVTQTPRHKVTEMGQEVTMRCQPILGHNTVFWYRQTMMQGLELLAYFRNRAPLDDSGMPKDRFSAEMPDATLATLKIQPSEPRDSAVYFCASGLGPNQPQHFGDGTRLSIL.

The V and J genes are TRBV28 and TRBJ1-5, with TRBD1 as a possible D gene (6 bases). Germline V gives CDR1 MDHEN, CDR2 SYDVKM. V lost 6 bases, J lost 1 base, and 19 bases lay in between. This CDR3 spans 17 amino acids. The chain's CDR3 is CASREGLTGLSNQPQHF. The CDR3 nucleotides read TGTGCCAGCAGAGAGGGGCTAACAGGGTTAAGCAATCAGCCCCAGCATTTT.

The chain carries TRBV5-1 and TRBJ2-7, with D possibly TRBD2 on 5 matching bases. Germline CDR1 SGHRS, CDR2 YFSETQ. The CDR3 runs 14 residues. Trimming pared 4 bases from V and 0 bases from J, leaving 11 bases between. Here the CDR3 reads CASSQSGPSYEQYF. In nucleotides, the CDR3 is TGCGCCAGCAGCCAGAGCGGCCCCTCCTACGAGCAGTACTTC.

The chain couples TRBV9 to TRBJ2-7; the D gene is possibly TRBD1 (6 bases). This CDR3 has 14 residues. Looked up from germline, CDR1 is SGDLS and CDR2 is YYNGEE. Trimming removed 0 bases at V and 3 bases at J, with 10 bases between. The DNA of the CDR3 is TGTGCCAGCAGCGTAGGGGGGCCGGGCTACGAGCAGTACTTC. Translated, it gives CASSVGGPGYEQYF.

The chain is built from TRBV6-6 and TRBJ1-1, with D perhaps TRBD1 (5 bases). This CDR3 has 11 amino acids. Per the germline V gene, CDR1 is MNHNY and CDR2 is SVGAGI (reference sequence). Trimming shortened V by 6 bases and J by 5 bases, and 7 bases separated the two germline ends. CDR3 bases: TGTGCCAGCAGCCGACAGACTGAAGCTTTCTTT. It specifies CASSRQTEAFF.

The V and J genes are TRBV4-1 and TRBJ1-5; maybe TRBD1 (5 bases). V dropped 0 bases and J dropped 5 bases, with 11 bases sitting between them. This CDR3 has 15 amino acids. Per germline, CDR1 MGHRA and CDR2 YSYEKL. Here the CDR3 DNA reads TGCGCCAGCAGCCAAGACTGGGCGGGGGATCAGCCCCAGCATTTT. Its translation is CASSQDWAGDQPQHF.

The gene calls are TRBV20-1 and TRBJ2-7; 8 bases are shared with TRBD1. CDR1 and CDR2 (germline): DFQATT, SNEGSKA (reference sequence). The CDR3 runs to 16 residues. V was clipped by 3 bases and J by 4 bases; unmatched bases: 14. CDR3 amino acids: CSASRPSGTGLYEQYF. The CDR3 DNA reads TGCAGTGCTAGTCGACCCTCCGGGACAGGTTTATACGAGCAGTACTTC.

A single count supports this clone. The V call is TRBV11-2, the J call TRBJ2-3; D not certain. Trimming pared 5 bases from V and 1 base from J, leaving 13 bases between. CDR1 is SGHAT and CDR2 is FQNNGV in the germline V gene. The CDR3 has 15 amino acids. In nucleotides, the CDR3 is TGTGCCAGCAGCCCTAATAGTGGAGGCACAGATACGCAGTATTTT. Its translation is CASSPNSGGTDTQYF.

In DNA, the CDR3 is TGTGCCAGCAGTCGACTAGCGGGGGGCATATACAATGAGCAGTTCTTC. Protein product: CASSRLAGGIYNEQFF. The J gene is TRBJ2-1, the V gene TRBV13, with 13 bases fitting TRBD2. Losses at the gene ends were 6 bases for V and 4 bases for J; bases not matched to a gene: 6. Germline V lookup: CDR1 PRHDT, CDR2 FYEKMQ (reference sequence). This CDR3 has 16 residues.

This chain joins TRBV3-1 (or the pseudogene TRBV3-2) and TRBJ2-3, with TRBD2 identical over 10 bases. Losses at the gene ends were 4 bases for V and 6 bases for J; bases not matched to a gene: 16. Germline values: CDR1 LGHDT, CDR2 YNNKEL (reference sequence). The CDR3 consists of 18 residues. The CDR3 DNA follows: TGTGCCAGCAGCCCCTTCCGGATTAGCGGGGGGCTGGTTGATACGCAGTATTTT. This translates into CASSPFRISGGLVDTQYF.

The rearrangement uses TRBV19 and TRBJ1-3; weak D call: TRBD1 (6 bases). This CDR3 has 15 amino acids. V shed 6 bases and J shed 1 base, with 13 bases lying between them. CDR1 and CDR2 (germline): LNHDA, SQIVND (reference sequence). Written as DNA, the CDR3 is TGTGCCAGTAGGGAAAGCAGGGGTTCTGGAAACACCATATATTTT. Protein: CASRESRGSGNTIYF.